The 15 T cell receptor beta chains presented below share a single source sample, sequenced in a study of blood T cell repertoires in COVID-19. Libraries were prepared by immunoSEQ multiplex PCR; TCRdb keeps only in-frame clonotypes and omits some of them. Of 250,000 or so clones in the sample, 80% to 90% were seen once. The sample consisted of PBMCs or T cells enriched from blood (not recorded which). The receptors originated from a woman aged 35 to 49 who had been exposed to COVID-19.

The chain recombines TRBV4-3 with TRBJ1-2, with a weak D call TRBD1 (6 bases). This CDR3 has 15 residues. Germline CDR1 is LGHNA and CDR2 is YSLEER. Trimming removed 0 bases at V and 2 bases at J, with 10 bases between. Written as DNA, the CDR3 is TGCGCCAGCAGCCAAGAATACAGGGTAAACTATGGCTACACCTTC. Its translation: CASSQEYRVNYGYTF.

V is TRBV11-2 and J is TRBJ2-6; maybe TRBD1 (6 bases). The CDR3 is 15 amino acids. Trimming removed 5 bases from V and 2 bases from J, with 10 bases in between. CDR1 and CDR2 from the germline V gene are SGHAT and FQNNGV. CDR3 protein: CASSTSGAGANVLTF. CDR3 DNA sequence: TGTGCCAGCAGCACCTCAGGGGCTGGGGCCAACGTCCTGACTTTC.

V is TRBV2 and J is TRBJ1-1, with D possibly being TRBD1 (6 bases). V lost 0 bases to trimming and J lost 1 base, with 9 bases between them. The CDR3 loop spans 15 amino acids. Germline V gene lookup returns CDR1 SNHLY and CDR2 FYNNEI. The CDR3 DNA reads TGTGCCAGCAGTGAAGCGGGGGGGCAGAACACTGAAGCTTTCTTT. It is translated as CASSEAGGQNTEAFF.

This chain uses TRBV9 with TRBJ1-2; 9 nucleotides line up with TRBD1. The CDR3 is 14 amino acids. V shed 4 bases, J shed 2 bases, and the junction held 3 bases outside the gene matches. Germline values: CDR1 SGDLS, CDR2 YYNGEE. The DNA of the CDR3 is TGTGCCAGCAGCTCAGGGACAGGGAACTATGGCTACACCTTC. This translates into CASSSGTGNYGYTF.

This clone turned up a few times. The chain is built from TRBV2 and TRBJ1-1; D ambiguous. Germline assignment: CDR1 SNHLY and CDR2 FYNNEI. With 6 bases removed from V and 4 bases from J, the gap between germline ends came to 6 bases. The CDR3 has 11 amino acids. For the CDR3, the DNA is TGTGCCAGCAGGAGATTCACTGAAGCTTTCTTT. Amino acids: CASRRFTEAFF.

A single count supports this clone. The chain recombines TRBV6-5 with TRBJ1-1; 7 nucleotides agree with TRBD1. V lost 8 bases to trimming and J lost 0 bases; unmatched junction nucleotides: 6. The CDR3 loop spans 14 amino acids. From germline, CDR1 is MNHEY and CDR2 SVGAGI. In DNA form, the CDR3 reads TGTGCCAGCGCATCGGGACAGTTGAACACTGAAGCTTTCTTT. Translation: CASASGQLNTEAFF.

This clone appeared a single time. The CDR3 is CASSQEPLAATSSYNEQFF. CDR3 in DNA: TGTGCCAGCAGCCAAGAGCCACTAGCGGCGACGAGCTCCTACAATGAGCAGTTCTTC. This chain links TRBV14 with TRBJ2-1; 8 bases agree with TRBD2. Trimming at V came to 0 bases and at J to 0 bases, leaving 10 bases not matched to a gene. CDR3 length: 19 amino acids. Germline loops: CDR1 SGHDN, CDR2 FVKESK.

This chain links TRBV7-2 with TRBJ2-3; TRBD2 agrees at 11 bases. Germline V gives CDR1 SGHTA, CDR2 FQGNSA. Trimming removed 5 bases from V and 8 bases from J; junction bases left unmatched: 12. This CDR3 contains 16 residues. The CDR3 sequence: CASSVTSGNLQGTQYF. The CDR3 DNA is TGTGCCAGCAGCGTGACTAGCGGGAACCTACAGGGTACGCAGTATTTT.

In the case of this clone: The sample carries other DNA sequences with the same CDR3. V is TRBV19 and J is TRBJ1-2; D unresolved. Germline loops: CDR1 LNHDA, CDR2 SQIVND (reference sequence). This CDR3 comprises 12 residues. The V and J ends lost 7 bases and 4 bases respectively, with 10 bases between them. The CDR3 here is CASTPGSYGYTF. The CDR3 DNA reads as TGTGCCAGTACCCCGGGGAGCTATGGCTACACCTTC.

The chain carries TRBV6-2 or TRBV6-3 and TRBJ2-3; 8 nucleotides match TRBD2. Trimming cost V 6 bases and J 6 bases; bases outside gene matches: 17. This CDR3 contains 17 residues. Germline lookup yields CDR1 MNHEY and CDR2 SVGEGT. The CDR3: CASSLTQTGGRGDTQYF. CDR3 in DNA: TGTGCCAGCAGCCTCACTCAAACGGGGGGGCGAGGGGATACGCAGTATTTT.

This rearrangement joins TRBV28 to TRBJ2-2; 7 bases agree with TRBD1. The junction had 5 bases not matched to a gene; V was cut back by 3 bases and J by 4 bases. The CDR3 covers 15 residues. Germline assignment: CDR1 MDHEN and CDR2 SYDVKM. The CDR3 spells CASSFDRVITGELFF. The CDR3 region has the DNA TGTGCCAGCAGTTTTGACAGGGTTATCACCGGGGAGCTGTTTTTT.

This sequence joins TRBV2 and TRBJ1-4; D not certain. V dropped 8 bases and J dropped 7 bases, with 14 bases sitting between them. CDR1 and CDR2 (germline): SNHLY, FYNNEI. The CDR3 spans 13 residues. The CDR3 sequence: CASLEWSGEKLFF. The CDR3 nucleotides read TGTGCCAGCCTAGAATGGAGTGGTGAAAAACTGTTTTTT.

The V gene is TRBV7-2, the J gene TRBJ2-7; D might be TRBD2 (6 bases). Germline CDR1 reads SGHTA; CDR2 reads FQGNSA. V dropped 3 bases and J dropped 6 bases, with 12 bases sitting between them. The CDR3 covers 13 residues. CDR3 bases: TGTGCCAGCAGCTTGGGGGGTCCCTCCGAGCAGTACTTC. Translation: CASSLGGPSEQYF. The variable domain in full, completed from reference TRBV7-2 and TRBJ2-7, reads GAGVSQSPSNKVTEKGKDVELRCDPISGHTALYWYRQSLGQGLEFLIYFQGNSAPDKSGLPSDRFSAERTGGSVSTLTIQRTQQEDSAVYLCASSLGGPSEQYFGPGTRLTVT.

This clone appeared a few times. The rearrangement uses TRBV28 and TRBJ1-5, with 8 bases matching TRBD1. Germline V gene data show CDR1 as MDHEN and CDR2 as SYDVKM. J lost 7 bases, V lost 6 bases, and 11 bases had no gene match. The CDR3 spans 15 residues. The CDR3 loop reads CASSVPGQDWQPQHF. The CDR3 DNA reads TGTGCCAGCAGCGTCCCGGGACAGGATTGGCAGCCCCAGCATTTT.

This clone was seen a handful of times. The genes are TRBV7-2 and TRBJ2-3; possible D gene TRBD1, 6 bases. Trimming shortened V by 7 bases and J by 2 bases, and 19 bases separated the two germline ends. CDR1 is SGHTA and CDR2 is FQGNSA in the germline V gene. This CDR3 spans 16 amino acids. The DNA for the CDR3 is TGTGCCAGCAACCCTACAGGGATCGGGGCCACAGATACGCAGTATTTT. As protein: CASNPTGIGATDTQYF.